Listed below are T cell receptor beta chains from one sample, sequenced in a study of blood T cells in healthy people across ages. TCRdb re-called the 5' RACE reads through MiXCR, storing one row per CDR3 protein. The data show about 510,000 distinct CDR3 sequences, approximately 26% seen once. This sample also belongs to another study, concerning T cells of mothers and their children.

Sequencing was performed on blood. These receptors all stem from a boy between 2 and 10 years old in good health. Both conserved end residues are part of each CDR3. A D gene is named only where the DNA matches it firmly. Size values are once, few and many counts, or a class for expanded clones, and some rows have none.

clone_size	v_call	j_call	d_call	cdr3_aa	cdr3_nt
.	TRBV24-1	TRBJ1-5	.	CATSVSRYSNQPQHF	TGTGCCACCAGTGTATCCAGGTATAGCAATCAGCCCCAGCATTTT
.	TRBV28	TRBJ2-4	TRBD1	CASPLPGQGVDF	TGTGCCAGCCCCTTGCCCGGACAGGGGGTGGACTTC
.	TRBV14	TRBJ2-7	.	CASSQENSYEQYF	TGTGCCAGCAGCCAAGAAAACAGTTACGAGCAGTACTTC
.	TRBV19	TRBJ2-2	TRBD1	CASSTPGTGIAGELFF	TGTGCCAGTAGTACTCCCGGGACAGGGATCGCCGGGGAGCTGTTTTTT
.	TRBV27	TRBJ2-1	TRBD2	CASSSLTSGRWNEQFF	TGTGCCAGCAGTTCCTTGACTAGCGGGAGGTGGAATGAGCAGTTCTTC
.	TRBV5-6	TRBJ1-2	TRBD1	CASSGRGQGSPMNYGYTF	TGTGCCAGCAGCGGACGGGGACAGGGAAGCCCCATGAACTATGGCTACACCTTC
once	TRBV5-1	TRBJ1-3	.	CASSQDSSGNTKYF	TGCGCCAGCAGCCAGGACAGCTCTGGAAACACCAAATATTTT
.	TRBV5-5	TRBJ2-3	TRBD2	CASSFRLASTDTQYF	TGTGCCAGCAGCTTCAGACTAGCGAGTACAGATACGCAGTATTTT
.	TRBV5-1	TRBJ1-2	.	CASTSGRLPTEGYTF	TGCGCCAGCACCTCAGGGCGGCTTCCTACAGAAGGCTACACCTTC
few	TRBV20-1	TRBJ2-3	TRBD2	CSARDKTSEHTQYF	TGCAGTGCTAGAGATAAGACTAGCGAGCATACGCAGTATTTT
.	TRBV20-1	TRBJ2-6	.	CSARDHGSGANVLTF	TGCAGTGCTAGAGACCACGGCTCTGGGGCCAACGTCCTGACTTTC
few	TRBV6-2/TRBV6-3	TRBJ2-1	.	CASSYRTGSLGNEQFF	TGTGCCAGCAGTTACCGGACGGGGAGCCTCGGGAATGAGCAGTTCTTC
few	TRBV29-1	TRBJ2-5	TRBD2	CSVDGLAGGVQETQYF	TGCAGCGTTGATGGACTAGCGGGAGGGGTTCAAGAGACCCAGTACTTC
.	TRBV7-9	TRBJ2-2	.	CASSLIGNLPAGELFF	TGTGCCAGCAGCTTAATCGGCAACTTGCCCGCCGGGGAGCTGTTTTTT
few	TRBV3-1	TRBJ2-5	TRBD2	CASSQDRTSGETQYF	TGTGCCAGCAGCCAAGATAGAACTAGCGGGGAGACCCAGTACTTC
.	TRBV7-8	TRBJ2-4	.	CASSPRRVLAKNIQYF	TGTGCCAGCAGCCCCCGCAGGGTTCTAGCCAAAAACATTCAGTACTTC
once	TRBV2	TRBJ2-2	TRBD2	CASSEEASGGANTGELFF	TGTGCCAGCAGTGAAGAGGCTAGCGGAGGCGCGAACACCGGGGAGCTGTTTTTT
.	TRBV20-1	TRBJ2-7	TRBD2	CSANSGRLAEQYF	TGCAGTGCTAATAGCGGGAGGCTTGCTGAGCAGTACTTC
.	TRBV27	TRBJ2-2	.	CASSFAGPLTGELFF	TGTGCCAGCAGTTTTGCGGGGCCTCTGACCGGGGAGCTGTTTTTT
.	TRBV7-8	TRBJ2-7	.	CASSLVGSQSYEQYF	TGTGCCAGCAGCTTAGTTGGTAGCCAATCCTACGAGCAGTACTTC
many	TRBV12-3/TRBV12-4	TRBJ2-1	.	CASSLGDNPQFF	TGTGCCAGCAGCCTAGGAGACAACCCACAGTTCTTC
few	TRBV7-9	TRBJ2-5	.	CASSSRDFQETQYF	TGTGCCAGCAGCTCGAGGGACTTTCAAGAGACCCAGTACTTC
few	TRBV29-1	TRBJ2-5	.	CSVPRGGETQYF	TGCAGCGTTCCCAGGGGAGGAGAGACCCAGTACTTC
.	TRBV27	TRBJ2-5	.	CASSLRDLRYQETQYF	TGTGCCAGCAGTCTCCGGGACCTTCGGTACCAAGAGACCCAGTACTTC
few	TRBV6-5	TRBJ2-5	.	CASRYRDSGTRRVYQETQYF	TGTGCCAGCAGATACAGGGATTCCGGGACTCGCAGGGTGTACCAAGAGACCCAGTACTTC
.	TRBV4-3	TRBJ2-2	TRBD2	CASSQGHSGRARGELFF	TGCGCCAGCAGCCAAGGTCATAGCGGGAGGGCCCGTGGGGAGCTGTTTTTT
few	TRBV27	TRBJ2-4	.	CASSHLGEAKNIQYF	TGTGCCAGCAGTCATCTAGGTGAAGCCAAAAACATTCAGTACTTC
.	TRBV20-1	TRBJ2-2	TRBD2	CSALASSGRINTGELFF	TGCAGTGCCTTGGCGTCCAGCGGGAGGATTAACACCGGGGAGCTGTTTTTT
.	TRBV6-5	TRBJ2-5	.	CASSSPLAEAQYF	TGTGCCAGCAGTTCCCCCCTAGCAGAGGCCCAGTACTTC
few	TRBV5-1	TRBJ2-1	.	CASSHGQTSSYNEQFF	TGCGCCAGCAGTCATGGACAAACCTCCTCCTACAATGAGCAGTTCTTC
few	TRBV9	TRBJ2-7	.	CASSVGLLGEQYF	TGTGCCAGCAGCGTAGGGTTGCTGGGAGAGCAGTACTTC
.	TRBV20-1	TRBJ2-1	TRBD2	CSARGLAENEQFF	TGCAGTGCTAGAGGTCTAGCGGAGAATGAGCAGTTCTTC
.	TRBV27	TRBJ2-2	.	CASSLRDLTGELFF	TGTGCCAGCAGTTTAAGGGACCTCACCGGGGAGCTGTTTTTT
many	TRBV7-8	TRBJ2-7	.	CASSFGQGPSYEQYF	TGTGCCAGCAGCTTCGGGCAAGGGCCTTCCTACGAGCAGTACTTC
.	TRBV5-1	TRBJ2-7	.	CASSLVPYSSYEQYF	TGCGCCAGCAGCTTAGTACCGTACAGCTCCTACGAGCAGTACTTC
.	TRBV28	TRBJ2-5	.	CASSLGELKRETQYF	TGTGCCAGCAGTTTAGGGGAACTTAAGCGGGAGACCCAGTACTTC
.	TRBV4-2	TRBJ2-2	TRBD2	CASSQAVGGAGIGELFF	TGTGCCAGCAGCCAAGCTGTCGGGGGGGCCGGCATCGGGGAGCTGTTTTTT
.	TRBV30	TRBJ2-4	.	CAWRIVGGKNIQYF	TGTGCCTGGAGAATCGTGGGAGGTAAAAACATTCAGTACTTC
.	TRBV7-2	TRBJ2-5	TRBD2	CASRNSGRADRETQYF	TGTGCCAGCAGGAATAGCGGGAGGGCCGATAGGGAGACCCAGTACTTC
.	TRBV19	TRBJ2-5	TRBD2	CASRISGIGEETQYF	TGTGCCAGTAGGATCAGCGGGATTGGGGAAGAGACCCAGTACTTC
few	TRBV20-1	TRBJ2-5	.	CSARDHLQETQYF	TGCAGTGCTAGAGACCACCTCCAAGAGACCCAGTACTTC
.	TRBV7-7	TRBJ2-1	TRBD2	CASSSGTSGRVGYNEQFF	TGTGCCAGCAGCTCCGGGACTAGCGGGAGGGTCGGTTACAATGAGCAGTTCTTC
once	TRBV5-1	TRBJ2-1	.	CASSQQGGYNEQFF	TGCGCCAGCAGTCAGCAGGGCGGGTACAATGAGCAGTTCTTC
many	TRBV29-1	TRBJ1-1	.	CSGALLNTEAFF	TGCAGCGGGGCCCTACTGAACACTGAAGCTTTCTTT
.	TRBV7-9	TRBJ1-2	TRBD1	CASSSYKGALTTLF	TGTGCCAGCAGCTCTTACAAGGGGGCTTTGACGACCCTCTTC
.	TRBV12-3/TRBV12-4	TRBJ2-7	TRBD2	CTSSLTLAGFVRGSSYEQYF	TGTACCAGCAGTTTAACCCTAGCGGGATTCGTACGAGGCAGCTCCTACGAGCAGTACTTC
.	TRBV20-1	TRBJ2-4	.	CSARVGRRELGNIQYF	TGCAGTGCTAGAGTAGGGAGGAGGGAGTTGGGAAACATTCAGTACTTC
few	TRBV6-5	TRBJ1-2	.	CASSYSNGYGHTF	TGTGCCAGCAGTTACTCAAACGGCTATGGCCACACCTTC
.	TRBV9	TRBJ2-7	.	CASRGGHEQYF	TGTGCCAGCAGGGGCGGGCACGAGCAGTACTTC
few	TRBV9	TRBJ2-1	.	CASSVEVVGDEQFF	TGTGCCAGCAGCGTAGAGGTGGTGGGCGATGAGCAGTTCTTC
many	TRBV12-3/TRBV12-4	TRBJ1-2	TRBD1	CASSLGQGVGYTF	TGTGCCAGCAGTTTAGGACAGGGAGTGGGCTACACCTTC
.	TRBV20-1	TRBJ2-3	TRBD2	CSARAAGGGSTDTQYF	TGCAGTGCTAGAGCAGCGGGGGGCGGGAGCACAGATACGCAGTATTTT
few	TRBV29-1	TRBJ2-7	TRBD2	CSVGGLAGGTHEQYF	TGCAGCGTTGGGGGGCTAGCGGGGGGTACCCACGAGCAGTACTTC
.	TRBV9	TRBJ2-1	.	CASSGVDGGSSYNEQFF	TGTGCCAGCAGCGGCGTTGATGGGGGGAGCTCCTACAATGAGCAGTTCTTC
.	TRBV9	TRBJ2-5	.	CASSAGTLGRETQYF	TGTGCCAGCAGCGCCGGGACACTAGGACGGGAGACCCAGTACTTC